These T cell receptor beta chains were read from a single sample in a study of early T cells in non-severe SARS-CoV-2 infection. TCRdb fed the 5' RACE reads into MiXCR, producing one record per CDR3 protein. The data hold under 85,000 distinct CDR3 sequences, with more than 4% observed a single time. This specimen consisted of whole blood, obtained at baseline. Source of these receptors: an adult who was a healthcare worker with PCR-confirmed SARS-CoV-2 infection or an uninfected control (not recorded which). CDR3s include the opening cysteine and the closing phenylalanine or tryptophan. The order of the fields is CDR3 protein, J gene, CDR3 length, D gene, V gene. D genes are given only for firm matches.

CDR3aa: CSARSLAGDEQFF; j_gene: TRBJ2-1; len: 13; d_gene: TRBD2; v_gene: TRBV20-1
CDR3aa: CASSPPGARNEQFF; j_gene: TRBJ2-1; len: 14; d_gene: -; v_gene: TRBV12-3/TRBV12-4
CDR3aa: CASSSSGLAGSLDF; j_gene: TRBJ2-7; len: 14; d_gene: TRBD2; v_gene: TRBV12-3/TRBV12-4
CDR3aa: CSVTQGGNQPQHF; j_gene: TRBJ1-5; len: 13; d_gene: TRBD1; v_gene: TRBV29-1
CDR3aa: CASSLQRESPGELFF; j_gene: TRBJ2-2; len: 15; d_gene: TRBD2; v_gene: TRBV7-3
CDR3aa: CASSPPGAGVLTMSQFF; j_gene: TRBJ2-1; len: 17; d_gene: -; v_gene: TRBV18
CDR3aa: CASSLGGGKHIQYF; j_gene: TRBJ2-4; len: 14; d_gene: -; v_gene: TRBV12-3/TRBV12-4
CDR3aa: CAWSDTAEQYF; j_gene: TRBJ2-7; len: 11; d_gene: -; v_gene: TRBV30
CDR3aa: CASREGPGLIPQHF; j_gene: TRBJ1-5; len: 14; d_gene: -; v_gene: TRBV2
CDR3aa: CASKIAATGELFF; j_gene: TRBJ2-2; len: 13; d_gene: -; v_gene: TRBV6-5
CDR3aa: CASSAGAGRDEQYF; j_gene: TRBJ2-7; len: 14; d_gene: TRBD2; v_gene: TRBV7-2
CDR3aa: CASSVDRGEQFF; j_gene: TRBJ2-1; len: 12; d_gene: -; v_gene: TRBV9
CDR3aa: CASSLGTGRAKNIQYF; j_gene: TRBJ2-4; len: 16; d_gene: TRBD1; v_gene: TRBV27
CDR3aa: CASSQDRFGQGGSSYNEQFF; j_gene: TRBJ2-1; len: 20; d_gene: -; v_gene: TRBV14
CDR3aa: CASSLLGTVDNSPLHF; j_gene: TRBJ1-6; len: 16; d_gene: -; v_gene: TRBV12-3/TRBV12-4
CDR3aa: CASRRTGTGDTQYF; j_gene: TRBJ2-3; len: 14; d_gene: -; v_gene: TRBV12-3/TRBV12-4
CDR3aa: CASSSPDAGVTGELFF; j_gene: TRBJ2-2; len: 16; d_gene: TRBD2; v_gene: TRBV7-9
CDR3aa: CASSSGPGYEQYF; j_gene: TRBJ2-7; len: 13; d_gene: -; v_gene: TRBV28
CDR3aa: CASSYVQGDGYTF; j_gene: TRBJ1-2; len: 13; d_gene: -; v_gene: TRBV6-5
CDR3aa: CASSLNLRAEAFF; j_gene: TRBJ1-1; len: 13; d_gene: -; v_gene: TRBV7-6
CDR3aa: CSAPQPGTEAFF; j_gene: TRBJ1-1; len: 12; d_gene: -; v_gene: TRBV20-1
CDR3aa: CASSSGTGRAYNEQFF; j_gene: TRBJ2-1; len: 16; d_gene: -; v_gene: TRBV11-3
CDR3aa: CASSSGSTGANVLTF; j_gene: TRBJ2-6; len: 15; d_gene: -; v_gene: TRBV6-6
CDR3aa: CASSGLAGVSYEQYF; j_gene: TRBJ2-7; len: 15; d_gene: TRBD2; v_gene: TRBV6-6
CDR3aa: CASSLSRTAYEQYF; j_gene: TRBJ2-7; len: 14; d_gene: -; v_gene: TRBV28